This T cell receptor (beta chain) was identified in a study of molecular identifiers for immune sequencing clone quantification. Study-level results: A single cell's spiked Jurkat TCR RNA was reportedly detectable among roughly 1 million naive cells.

MiXCR, run by TCRdb on the PCR reads, gives a single entry per CDR3 protein. The data contain tens of thousands of distinct CDR3 sequences, 15% to 20% of them seen just once; the ten biggest clones take up approximately 1.1%. This clonotype was detected ten times or more. The antigen is undetermined. The CDR3 has 15 residues. Germline values: CDR1 LGHNA, CDR2 YSLEER. Trimming cost V 0 bases and J 3 bases, with 12 bases left between them. The TCR sequence derives from a human donor in good health. Some libraries in this study had Jurkat cell RNA spiked in. This chain links TRBV4-3 with TRBJ2-7; weak D call: TRBD1 (6 bases). Material for sequencing was naive CD8+ T cells from blood, with Jurkat cell RNA spiked in. Subset indicated: FACS-sorted CD8+CD4-CCR7+CD45RA+ naive T cells. CDR3 coding DNA: TGCGCCAGCAGCCAAGATACAGGGCCCTTCTACGAGCAGTACTTC. This codes for CASSQDTGPFYEQYF.